Described below is a single T cell receptor beta chain sequence and its context. Data came from immunoSEQ multiplex PCR; TCRdb stores just in-frame clones and leaves some out. The sample lists tens of thousands of clones, just under 95% seen once, with about 0.23% in the top ten. The data are from a study of technical replicates of blood from several donors. The germline V gene encodes CDR1 SGDLS and CDR2 YYNGEE. V lost 1 base and J 0 bases, leaving 9 bases between the germline ends. This CDR3 region has 15 residues. The rearrangement uses TRBV9 and TRBJ2-3; D perhaps matches TRBD2 (5 bases). The origin of this receptor is a human donor in good health. Sequencing was carried out using T cells isolated from PBMCs. The chain's CDR3 is CASSVRWESTDTQYF. The DNA for the CDR3 is TGTGCCAGCAGCGTACGATGGGAGAGCACAGATACGCAGTATTTT.